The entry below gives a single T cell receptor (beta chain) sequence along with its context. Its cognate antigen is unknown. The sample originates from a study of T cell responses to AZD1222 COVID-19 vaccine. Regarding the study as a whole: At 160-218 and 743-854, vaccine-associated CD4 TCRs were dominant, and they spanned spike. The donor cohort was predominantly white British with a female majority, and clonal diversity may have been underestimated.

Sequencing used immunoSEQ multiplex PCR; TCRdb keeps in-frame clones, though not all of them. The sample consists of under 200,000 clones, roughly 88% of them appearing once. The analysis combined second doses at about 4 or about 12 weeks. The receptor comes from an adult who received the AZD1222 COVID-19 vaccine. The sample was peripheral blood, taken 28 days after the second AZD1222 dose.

The CDR3 here is CASSRGPGQVEAFF. The CDR3 DNA is TGTGCCAGCAGTCGAGGACCGGGACAGGTAGAAGCTTTCTTT. The rearrangement joins TRBV6-5 to TRBJ1-1; 8 bases are shared with TRBD1. With 5 bases clipped from V and 8 bases from J, the junction kept 10 bases outside the gene matches. CDR1 is MNHEY and CDR2 is SVGAGI in the germline V gene. This CDR3 is 14 amino acids long.